This T cell receptor (beta chain) was profiled in a study of PD-1 blockade in classical Hodgkin lymphoma (dated by TCRdb to between 2020 and 2021). For the study in its entirety: Nivolumab dosing was 3 mg/kg intravenously every 2 weeks, continuing until either disease progression or unacceptable toxicity. A peripheral blood immune signature of response to PD-1 blockade in classical Hodgkin lymphoma was defined using TCR beta sequencing and CyTOF. The full study reports these points: Baseline diversity similar to that of newly diagnosed patients was observed in trial patients achieving complete response, whereas significantly lower diversity was observed in partial responders and progressors. CD4+ but not CD8+ TCR diversity rose significantly by C4D1 (p=0.0027 vs p=0.16), most apparent in complete responders (p=0.02). The study was restricted to a single clinical trial cohort, and the causes of repertoire differences, possibly disease activity or prior therapy, were left undefined. Baseline TCR diversity was reported to be lower in newly diagnosed patients than in healthy donors and to be lower still in relapsed/refractory patients. Lower diversity was seen in patients whose nivolumab began less than 1 year after ASCT, and these patients were left out of later analyses so that immune reconstitution would not confound the results.

As to this clone: The antigen it recognizes is unknown. Per-base quality was not reported, and no clone a single base away is much larger than it.

According to the study, the label for this sample's time point signals: cycle 1 day 1 (C1D1), immediately before nivolumab initiation. Every trial patient had relapsed following autologous stem cell transplantation, and prior brentuximab vedotin exposure was what differed among cohorts A, B and C. The trial cohort included around 60 patients with relapsed/refractory classical Hodgkin lymphoma, and each patient had a best overall response of complete response, partial response or progressive disease. In the multi-cohort phase II CheckMate 205 trial, trial patients received single-agent nivolumab. Best overall response was determined by an independent review committee according to the 2007 International Working Group response criteria. PBMCs from the trial were collected at three points: immediately before nivolumab initiation (C1D1), and during therapy at cycle 2 day 1 and cycle 4 day 1. Peripheral blood was collected in 8 mL Vacutainer Cell Preparation Tubes, from which PBMCs were isolated by centrifugation and then cryopreserved.

The Qiagen DNeasy kit was used to extract genomic DNA from unsorted PBMCs and from the negatively selected CD4+ and CD8+ fractions. Using primers that anneal to V and J segments, immunoSEQ multiplex PCR amplified the TCR beta CDR3 regions. A synthetic immune receptor repertoire was used to minimize amplification bias, and remaining bias was computationally removed after sequencing. In the authors' own workflow: Repertoire diversity was quantified as the Shannon entropy index using custom Python scripts. Unsorted, CD4+ and CD8+ repertoires were analyzed separately, except for combined analyses in which CD4+ and CD8+ sequences were merged in silico. Clonal expansion was defined as a frequency increase of at least 2-fold after treatment compared with C1D1, and clones undetected at baseline were assigned a pseudocount of 0.5. Singleton clones were defined as clones with 0 or 1 copy at C1D1, and non-singleton clones were defined as clones with 2 or more copies. By matching protein sequences in sorted samples from the same patient, clones expanded in unsorted samples were annotated as CD4+, CD8+ or unknown. Wilcoxon tests on paired samples were used to test diversity changes from C1D1 to C4D1. Sourced from immuneACCESS, this table was stored by TCRdb with only in-frame sequences that have V and J called. A share of the clones is absent; for the studies checked, an unresolved V gene accounts for under half, and the remainder has no known explanation. V, J and clone size are taken as reported in that table, and D and trimming were inferred from the DNA itself. Here the sample has several thousand clones; around 80% occur a single time. Over 12% of the sample goes to the ten largest clones.

From the cysteine through the phenylalanine, the CDR3 covers 14 amino acids. CDR3 DNA only is kept here, 42 bases in frame from base 1. Sequences GTSNPN (CDR1) and SVGIG (CDR2) are obtained from the germline V gene (reference sequence). V is cut by 1 base and J by 4 bases, and the space between the germline ends is 13 bases. The sequencing used peripheral blood mononuclear cells (PBMCs), collected at baseline. The TCR sequence derives from a human donor with classical Hodgkin lymphoma. The rearrangement combines TRBV30 with TRBJ1-1, with the D gene too uncertain to name. The nucleotide sequence reads TGTGCCTGGAGTGGATCCGGGAGCGGCACTGAAGCTTTCTTT. Translated, this gives CAWSGSGSGTEAFF.